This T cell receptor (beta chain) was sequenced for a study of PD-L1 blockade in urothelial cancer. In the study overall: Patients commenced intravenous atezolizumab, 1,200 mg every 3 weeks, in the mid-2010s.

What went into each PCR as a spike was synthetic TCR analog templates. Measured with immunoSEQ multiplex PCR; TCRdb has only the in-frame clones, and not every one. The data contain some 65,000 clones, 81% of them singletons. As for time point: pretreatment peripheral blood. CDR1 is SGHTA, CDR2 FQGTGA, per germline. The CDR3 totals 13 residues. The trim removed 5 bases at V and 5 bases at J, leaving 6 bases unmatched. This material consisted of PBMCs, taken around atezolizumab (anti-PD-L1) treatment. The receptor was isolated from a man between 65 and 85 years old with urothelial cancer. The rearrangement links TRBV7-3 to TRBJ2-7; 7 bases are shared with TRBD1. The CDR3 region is CASSPGQNNEQYF. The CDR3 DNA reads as TGTGCCAGCAGCCCGGGACAGAACAACGAGCAGTACTTC. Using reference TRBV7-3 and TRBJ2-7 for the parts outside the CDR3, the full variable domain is GAGVSQTPSNKVTEKGKYVELRCDPISGHTALYWYRQSLGQGPEFLIYFQGTGAADDSGLPNDRFFAVRPEGSVSTLKIQRTERGDSAVYLCASSPGQNNEQYFGPGTRLTVT.